This TCR beta chain was profiled in a study of shared clonotypes between healthy human individuals. Produced via immunoSEQ multiplex PCR; TCRdb's table is partial and in-frame only. The sample includes roughly 500,000 clones, about 79% seen only once; the top ten take approximately 13%. This clone has more than one count but fewer than ten. CDR3 length: 13 residues. CDR1 SNHLY and CDR2 FYNNEI come from the germline V gene. Trimming left V 7 bases short and J 2 bases short, with 11 bases between. The chain couples TRBV2 to TRBJ2-5; possible D gene TRBD2, 6 bases. The clonotype comes from a woman in her thirties or forties in good health. Some clones in this sample may be carry-over from other donors' samples. Material for sequencing was PBMCs. CDR3 region: CASTMTRQETQYF. The CDR3 DNA reads TGTGCCAGCACCATGACTAGACAAGAGACCCAGTACTTC.